Below are 30 T cell receptor beta chains sequenced from a single sample in a study of blood T cell repertoires in COVID-19. Sequencing was performed with immunoSEQ multiplex PCR; in TCRdb, only in-frame clones are kept and a portion is missing. The data contain approximately 110,000 clones, about 88% of them singletons. The sequenced sample was peripheral blood. The receptor source for this set is a middle-aged man with acute or convalescent COVID-19.

The rearrangement uses TRBV19 and TRBJ1-1, with TRBD1 matching 7 bases. The V gene end was trimmed by 5 bases and the J gene end by 1 base; junction bases not matched to a gene: 4. CDR1 and CDR2 from the germline V gene are LNHDA and SQIVND (reference sequence). CDR3 length: 14 residues. The CDR3 here is CASSSDRRNTEAFF. The CDR3 nucleotides are TGTGCCAGTAGTTCGGACAGGAGGAACACTGAAGCTTTCTTT.

This chain connects TRBV27 to TRBJ1-2; 9 nucleotides agree with TRBD1. V shed 3 bases and J 4 bases; nucleotides not matched to a gene: 6. CDR3 size: 15 residues. The germline V gene has CDR1 MNHEY and CDR2 SMNVEV (reference sequence). CDR3 protein: CASSFTGGASYGYTF. CDR3 bases: TGTGCCAGCAGTTTTACAGGGGGCGCATCCTATGGCTACACCTTC.

The chain combines TRBV4-3 with TRBJ2-1; weak D call: TRBD1 (6 bases). Germline assignment: CDR1 LGHNA and CDR2 YSLEER. This CDR3 spans 14 amino acids. Trimming pared 3 bases from V and 10 bases from J, leaving 16 bases between. The CDR3 sequence is CASSQQLQGREQFF. CDR3 coding DNA: TGCGCCAGCAGCCAGCAATTACAGGGACGGGAGCAGTTCTTC.

The table lists this clone with a count of one. This rearrangement joins TRBV7-8 to TRBJ2-7, with 10 nucleotides matching TRBD2. The CDR3 contains 14 residues. V shed 5 bases, J shed 6 bases, and the junction held 7 bases outside the gene matches. CDR1 is SGHVS and CDR2 is FQNEAQ in the germline V gene. CDR3 in amino acids: CASSQLAGRGEQYF. In DNA form, the CDR3 reads TGTGCCAGCAGCCAACTAGCGGGGAGGGGCGAGCAGTACTTC. The variable domain in full, completed from reference TRBV7-8 and TRBJ2-7, reads GAGVSQSPRYKVAKRGQDVALRCDPISGHVSLFWYQQALGQGPEFLTYFQNEAQLDKSGLPSDRFFAERPEGSVSTLKIQRTQQEDSAVYLCASSQLAGRGEQYFGPGTRLTVT.

This clone appeared once. The chain links TRBV11-2 to TRBJ2-5, with 9 bases lining up with TRBD2. Germline CDR1 SGHAT, CDR2 FQNNGV. This CDR3 contains 16 residues. V lost 8 bases to trimming and J lost 5 bases; unmatched junction nucleotides: 15. CDR3 nucleotide sequence: TGTGCCAGCCGCTCGACTAGCGGAGTTACCCACGAGACCCAGTACTTC. Its translation is CASRSTSGVTHETQYF.

The chain joins TRBV4-1 to TRBJ2-5, with 7 bases lining up with TRBD1. CDR3 length: 15 amino acids. Germline-derived CDR1 and CDR2 are MGHRA and YSYEKL. The junction had 5 bases not matched to a gene; V was cut back by 0 bases and J by 4 bases. The CDR3 nucleotides are TGCGCCAGCAGCCAAGATACAGGGGACGCAGAGACCCAGTACTTC. This sequence encodes CASSQDTGDAETQYF.

The rearrangement uses TRBV5-1 and TRBJ1-5; 7 bases are a match to TRBD1. J lost 5 bases, V lost 7 bases, and 12 bases had no gene match. Germline V CDR1 and CDR2: SGHRS, YFSETQ. The CDR3 extends over 15 amino acids. CDR3 residues: CASAPSAGGYQPQHF. The CDR3 nucleotides are TGCGCCAGCGCCCCATCGGCAGGGGGATATCAGCCCCAGCATTTT.

The chain employs TRBV6-5 and TRBJ2-3; a weak D match, TRBD2 (5 bases). Trimming pared 4 bases from V and 8 bases from J, leaving 22 bases between. The CDR3 has 16 amino acids. Germline V CDR1 and CDR2: MNHEY, SVGAGI. The CDR3 protein is CASSSPLASNQATQYF. CDR3 in DNA: TGTGCCAGCAGTTCCCCCCTAGCCTCGAATCAGGCTACGCAGTATTTT.

DNA for the CDR3: TGTGCCAGCCAGGACAGATCTAATCAGCCCCAGCATTTT. It codes for CASQDRSNQPQHF. The rearrangement links TRBV6-6 to TRBJ1-5; tentative D call: TRBD1 (6 bases). Germline V CDR1 and CDR2: MNHNY, SVGAGI (reference sequence). The CDR3 loop spans 13 amino acids. The V and J ends lost 8 bases and 4 bases respectively, with 12 bases between them.

This clone was counted a few times. The V gene is TRBV5-6, the J gene TRBJ1-6, with D uncertain. Per the germline V gene, CDR1 is SGHDT and CDR2 is YYEEEE. V gave up 0 bases and J gave up 2 bases, with 3 bases separating them. The CDR3 sequence is 14 residues long. In DNA form, the CDR3 reads TGTGCCAGCAGCTTGGTCGCCTATAATTCACCCCTCCACTTT. Amino acids: CASSLVAYNSPLHF.

This sequence joins TRBV6-1 and TRBJ1-5; D gene uncertain. Germline CDR1 MNHNS, CDR2 SASEGT. The V end was cut by 3 bases, the J end by 0 bases, with 9 bases between. This CDR3 region has 15 residues. CDR3 nucleotides: TGTGCCAGCAGTGAGGTCAGTTATAGCAATCAGCCCCAGCATTTT. Its protein is CASSEVSYSNQPQHF.

The gene calls are TRBV10-1 and TRBJ2-7; D is perhaps TRBD2 (5 bases). CDR3 size: 14 residues. Germline values: CDR1 WNHNN, CDR2 SYGVQD (reference sequence). Trimming left V 8 bases short and J 0 bases short, with 14 bases between. CDR3 nucleotides: TGCGCCAGCCCTAGTAGCGTTAGCTCCTACGAGCAGTACTTC. Translation gives CASPSSVSSYEQYF.

J is TRBJ1-6 and V is TRBV6-5; possible D gene TRBD1, 6 bases. From germline, CDR1 is MNHEY and CDR2 SVGAGI. The V gene lost 6 bases and the J gene lost 10 bases, with 16 bases spanning the gap. The CDR3 runs to 14 residues. The CDR3 bases are TGTGCCAGCAGAGAGGCAGGGGATGACTCACCCCTCCACTTT. It encodes CASREAGDDSPLHF.

The chain employs TRBV9 and TRBJ2-7; no reliable D call. This CDR3 has 12 residues. CDR1 and CDR2 (germline): SGDLS, YYNGEE. Between the trimmed V and J ends, which lost 10 bases and 9 bases, there was a span of 20 bases. The CDR3 sequence is CASDGPTVAQYF. The CDR3 DNA reads as TGTGCCTCTGACGGCCCGACTGTCGCGCAGTACTTC.

The chain combines TRBV2 with TRBJ2-5, with 9 bases lining up with TRBD2. Losses at the gene ends were 5 bases for V and 5 bases for J; bases not matched to a gene: 3. The CDR3 is 13 residues long. CDR1 SNHLY and CDR2 FYNNEI come from the germline V gene. CDR3 protein: CASSLAGVETQYF. DNA for the CDR3: TGTGCCAGCAGTTTAGCGGGGGTGGAGACCCAGTACTTC.

The chain carries TRBV5-4 and TRBJ1-2, with 11 nucleotides matching TRBD1. In germline, CDR1 is SGHNT, CDR2 YYREEE (reference sequence). This CDR3 has 17 residues. With 4 bases clipped from V and 7 bases from J, the junction kept 15 bases outside the gene matches. In DNA form, the CDR3 reads TGTGCCAGCAGCCCGGCAACGGGAGGACAGGGGGCTCTTGGCTACACCTTC. Residues: CASSPATGGQGALGYTF.

This clone was found once. The chain combines TRBV9 with TRBJ1-1; TRBD1 is a possible D gene (5 bases). This CDR3 contains 14 residues. Trimming took 0 bases from V and 11 from J, leaving 17 bases between them. Per the germline V gene, CDR1 is SGDLS and CDR2 is YYNGEE. Here the CDR3 reads CASSVDDGRGFAFF. DNA of the CDR3: TGTGCCAGCAGCGTAGATGACGGGCGGGGGTTTGCTTTCTTT.

V and J are TRBV6-5 and TRBJ2-5, with TRBD2 matching over 11 bases. CDR1 is MNHEY and CDR2 is SVGAGI in the germline V gene. V dropped 6 bases and J dropped 4; count of bases not matched to a gene: 7. The CDR3 runs to 15 residues. The CDR3 is CASRSISGGAETQYF. The CDR3 DNA reads TGTGCCAGCAGGAGTATTAGCGGGGGGGCAGAGACCCAGTACTTC.

The rearrangement links TRBV30 to TRBJ2-1; 7 nucleotides match TRBD2. The germline V gene encodes CDR1 GTSNPN and CDR2 SVGIG (reference sequence). Germline trimming cut 3 bases from V and 6 bases from J; bases unmatched to any gene: 5. The CDR3 is 13 residues long. The CDR3 nucleotides are TGTGCCTGGAGCCACACGGGGGGCAATGAGCAGTTCTTC. Amino acids: CAWSHTGGNEQFF.

V usage is TRBV5-4 and J usage is TRBJ2-1, with D hard to call. This CDR3 has 12 amino acids. V gave up 0 bases and J gave up 6 bases, with 4 bases separating them. Looked up from germline, CDR1 is SGHNT and CDR2 is YYREEE (reference sequence). In DNA, the CDR3 is TGTGCCAGCAGCTTGGTCAGCAATGAGCAGTTCTTC. Translating it yields CASSLVSNEQFF.

J is TRBJ1-4 and V is TRBV18, with D maybe TRBD1 (5 bases). This CDR3 is built from 14 residues. Germline CDR1 reads KGHSH; CDR2 reads LQKENI. V was cut by 3 bases and J by 6 bases, with 11 bases left in between. For the CDR3, the DNA is TGTGCCAGCTCACCTTCCGGGGGGTATGAAAAACTGTTTTTT. Translated, it gives CASSPSGGYEKLFF. Supplemented by reference TRBV18 and TRBJ1-4, the full variable domain reads NAGVMQNPRHLVRRRGQEARLRCSPMKGHSHVYWYRQLPEEGLKFMVYLQKENIIDESGMPKERFSAEFPKEGPSILRIQQVVRGDSAAYFCASSPSGGYEKLFFGSGTQLSVL.

The CDR3 protein is CASSALAAGGLDEQFF. Written as DNA, the CDR3 is TGTGCCAGCAGTGCCCTAGCGGCGGGGGGGCTCGATGAGCAGTTCTTC. The V gene is TRBV7-2, the J gene TRBJ2-1; 9 nucleotides match TRBD2. V dropped 6 bases and J dropped 8; count of bases not matched to a gene: 14. Germline assignment: CDR1 SGHTA and CDR2 FQGNSA. The CDR3 loop spans 16 amino acids.

The rearrangement uses TRBV3-1 (or the pseudogene TRBV3-2) and TRBJ1-1; 7 bases fit TRBD1. V shed 1 base, J shed 5 bases, and the junction held 4 bases outside the gene matches. This CDR3 has 14 amino acids. Germline V gene lookup returns CDR1 LGHDT and CDR2 YNNKEL (reference sequence). CDR3 amino acids: CASSQAAGGTEAFF. CDR3 nucleotide sequence: TGTGCCAGCAGCCAAGCCGCAGGGGGAACTGAAGCTTTCTTT.

J is TRBJ2-1 and V is TRBV9; 10 bases agree with TRBD1. CDR1 SGDLS and CDR2 YYNGEE come from the germline V gene. The CDR3 contains 15 residues. The ends lost 2 bases at V and 5 bases at J; junction bases unmatched: 4. CDR3 DNA sequence: TGTGCCAGCAGCGTTCGGGACAGGGGAAACAATGAGCAGTTCTTC. It yields the protein CASSVRDRGNNEQFF.

This clone was seen once. The CDR3 DNA reads as TGTGCCAGCAACCAGGAGGTTCACTACGAGCAGTACTTC. Its translation: CASNQEVHYEQYF. The chain couples TRBV2 to TRBJ2-7, with D possibly matching TRBD2 (5 bases). This CDR3 comprises 13 residues. Germline V lookup: CDR1 SNHLY, CDR2 FYNNEI. V lost 7 bases to trimming and J lost 3 bases, with 13 bases between them.

The V gene is TRBV14, the J gene TRBJ2-6; D is ambiguous. This CDR3 region has 15 residues. Germline V lookup: CDR1 SGHDN, CDR2 FVKESK. V dropped 4 bases and J dropped 2 bases, with 9 bases sitting between them. In DNA form, the CDR3 reads TGTGCCAGCAGCCCCTTTCGTGCTGGGGCCAACGTCCTGACTTTC. It codes for CASSPFRAGANVLTF.

The chain couples TRBV5-1 to TRBJ2-2, with a possible D match to TRBD1 (6 bases). This CDR3 contains 14 residues. Trimming pared 5 bases from V and 1 base from J, leaving 9 bases between. Looked up from germline, CDR1 is SGHRS and CDR2 is YFSETQ. In DNA, the CDR3 is TGCGCCAGCAGGACAGGCGGGAACACCGGGGAGCTGTTTTTT. It specifies CASRTGGNTGELFF.

The gene calls are TRBV28 and TRBJ2-3; the D gene is possibly TRBD1 (6 bases). The CDR3 loop spans 14 amino acids. Deletions cut 5 bases from V and 6 bases from J, with 15 bases between. Germline-derived CDR1 and CDR2 are MDHEN and SYDVKM. Here the CDR3 reads CASSPQGSLDTQYF. CDR3 sequence (DNA): TGTGCCAGCAGTCCACAGGGTTCTTTGGATACGCAGTATTTT. The entire variable domain, with the rest obtained from reference TRBV28 and TRBJ2-3, is as follows: DVKVTQSSRYLVKRTGEKVFLECVQDMDHENMFWYRQDPGLGLRLIYFSYDVKMKEKGDIPEGYSVSREKKERFSLILESASTNQTSMYLCASSPQGSLDTQYFGPGTRLTVL.

V is TRBV5-4 and J is TRBJ2-3; 9 bases agree with TRBD2. This CDR3 region has 14 residues. J was trimmed by 1 base and V by 7 bases; bases with no gene match: 4. From germline, CDR1 is SGHNT and CDR2 YYREEE (reference sequence). This chain's CDR3 is CASRERGGTDTQYF. CDR3 coding DNA: TGTGCCAGCCGCGAGCGGGGGGGCACAGATACGCAGTATTTT.

This clone was counted between two and nine times. This rearrangement joins TRBV7-9 to TRBJ1-2; a weak D match, TRBD1 (5 bases). Germline CDR1 reads SEHNR; CDR2 reads FQNEAQ (reference sequence). Between the trimmed V and J ends, which lost 5 bases and 4 bases, there was a span of 11 bases. This CDR3 region has 13 residues. The CDR3 region is CASSPTDPYGYTF. The CDR3 DNA follows: TGTGCCAGCAGCCCGACAGACCCCTATGGCTACACCTTC.